This TCR beta chain was identified during a study of OX40 agonist ivuxolimab in advanced cancers. Findings and limits, study-wide: Expansion of clones was among the lowest in partial responders at 0.1-3.0 mg/kg.

Details on this clone: What it binds is unknown.

Libraries were prepared by immunoSEQ multiplex PCR; TCRdb keeps only in-frame clonotypes and omits some of them. The table includes 35,000 to 40,000 clones, roughly four fifths detected once. The CDR3 contains 12 residues. Germline CDR1 and CDR2: KGHSH and LQKENI. Trimming shortened V by 3 bases and J by 9 bases, and 11 bases separated the two germline ends. The sequence was collected from an adult with an advanced solid tumor such as melanoma, head and neck, liver or kidney cancer. This chain uses TRBV18 with TRBJ2-5, with D possibly being TRBD2 (6 bases). Material: CD4+ or CD8+ T cells sorted from blood, obtained in a trial of the OX40 agonist ivuxolimab. CDR3 bases: TGTGCCAGCTCACCGCCTTCGGGGGCCCAGTACTTC. It is translated as CASSPPSGAQYF.